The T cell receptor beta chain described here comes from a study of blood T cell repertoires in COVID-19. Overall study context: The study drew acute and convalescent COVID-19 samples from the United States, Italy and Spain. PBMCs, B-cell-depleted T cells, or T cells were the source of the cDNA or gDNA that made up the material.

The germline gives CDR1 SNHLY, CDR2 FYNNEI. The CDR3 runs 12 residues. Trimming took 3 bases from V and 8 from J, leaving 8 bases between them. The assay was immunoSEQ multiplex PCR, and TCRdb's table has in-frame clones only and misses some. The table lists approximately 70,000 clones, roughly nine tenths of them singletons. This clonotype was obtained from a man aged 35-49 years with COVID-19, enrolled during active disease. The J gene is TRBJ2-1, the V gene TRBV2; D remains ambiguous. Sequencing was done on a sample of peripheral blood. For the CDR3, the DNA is TGTGCCAGCAGTGACGACTCCGATGAGCAGTTCTTC. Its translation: CASSDDSDEQFF.